The text below deals with one T cell receptor (beta chain). Its target is not known. The CDR3 has 14 amino acids. The data belong to a study of beta chain features in type 1 diabetes. Study information: Healthy donors resembled patients in age, gender and cell yields.

Investigators reverse transcribed all isolated RNA, so they sequenced expressed TCRB transcripts. Assay: immunoSEQ multiplex PCR; the TCRdb copy retains only in-frame clones and omits some. The sample shows 200,000 to 250,000 clones, under 70% of them seen only once. Findings and limits, study-wide: Moderate yet significant TCRB CDR3 shortening was seen in Type 1 diabetes patients in all four CD4+ subsets. Patients' naive, central memory and regulatory TCRB repertoires appeared more alike than those of healthy donors. Patients and controls would be equally affected if PCR favored shorter templates.

The TCR was taken from a young man in good health. The chain has TRBV21-1 and TRBJ2-1; TRBD2, as called in the table, went unchecked against the DNA. TRBV21-1 is classified as a pseudogene. The sequencing input was naive CD4+ T cells from blood. The CDR3 sequence is CASSRWDFHNEQFF. DNA of the CDR3: TGTGCCAGCAGCAGGTGGGACTTTCACAATGAGCAGTTCTTC.